The 20 T cell receptor beta chains reported below all come from one sample, sequenced in a study of blood T cell repertoires in COVID-19. Assay: immunoSEQ multiplex PCR; the TCRdb copy retains only in-frame clones and omits some. The data contain more than 55,000 clones, roughly 78% of them singletons. The sequenced sample was peripheral blood. The receptors come from a human donor in a cohort sampled during active COVID-19.

The chain links TRBV2 to TRBJ1-5, with 8 bases that match TRBD1. CDR1 is SNHLY, CDR2 FYNNEI, per germline. V gave up 6 bases and J gave up 0 bases; unmatched junction bases: 4. CDR3 length: 15 residues. As DNA, the CDR3 is TGTGCCAGCAGCCGGGACAGGAATAGCAATCAGCCCCAGCATTTT. This translates into CASSRDRNSNQPQHF.

V gene TRBV5-1 combines with J gene TRBJ2-7, with 7 bases that match TRBD1. This CDR3 has 15 amino acids. With 3 bases clipped from V and 4 bases from J, the junction kept 10 bases outside the gene matches. Germline V lookup: CDR1 SGHRS, CDR2 YFSETQ. Here the CDR3 DNA reads TGCGCCAGCAGCTACCTGACAGGGCCAGTATACGAGCAGTACTTC. Encoded protein: CASSYLTGPVYEQYF.

The chain combines TRBV3-1 (or the pseudogene TRBV3-2) with TRBJ1-6; D perhaps matches TRBD1 (5 bases). Trimming removed 1 base from V and 9 bases from J, with 13 bases in between. CDR3 length: 15 residues. Germline V gene lookup returns CDR1 LGHDT and CDR2 YNNKEL (reference sequence). The CDR3 DNA is TGTGCCAGCAGCCAAGGGGGGGGATTTCGTTCACCCCTCCACTTT. It translates to CASSQGGGFRSPLHF.

The chain carries TRBV27 and TRBJ2-3, with TRBD1 matching over 8 bases. The J segment lost 4 bases and the V segment lost 6 bases, leaving 6 bases of the junction unmatched. The CDR3 sequence is 14 residues long. CDR1 is MNHEY, CDR2 SMNVEV, per germline (reference sequence). The CDR3 loop is CASSSGGGPDTQYF. The DNA of the CDR3 is TGTGCCAGCAGCTCAGGGGGCGGCCCAGATACGCAGTATTTT.

The chain couples TRBV7-2 to TRBJ1-1; D is unclear. The V gene's germline CDR1 is SGHTA and CDR2 FQGNSA. The germline V and J ends were trimmed by 2 bases and 5 bases, with 15 bases remaining between them. CDR3 length equals 15 residues. CDR3 in amino acids: CASSLQRTGRTEAFF. The CDR3 bases are TGTGCCAGCAGCTTACAAAGGACGGGAAGGACTGAAGCTTTCTTT.

This clone was seen once. The chain employs TRBV9 and TRBJ2-1; 7 positions match TRBD2. Germline values: CDR1 SGDLS, CDR2 YYNGEE. This CDR3 region has 13 residues. The junction had 7 bases not matched to a gene; V was cut back by 3 bases and J by 10 bases. CDR3 nucleotides: TGTGCCAGCAGCGGCCGGGACTACGGCGAGCAGTTCTTC. Amino acids: CASSGRDYGEQFF. Filled out from reference TRBV9 and TRBJ2-1, the complete variable domain reads DSGVTQTPKHLITATGQRVTLRCSPRSGDLSVYWYQQSLDQGLQFLIQYYNGEERAKGNILERFSAQQFPDLHSELNLSSLELGDSALYFCASSGRDYGEQFFGPGTRLTVL.

The rearrangement links TRBV5-4 to TRBJ1-5, with 8 bases matching TRBD1. Germline V gene sequence: CDR1 SGHNT, CDR2 YYREEE (reference sequence). V dropped 4 bases and J dropped 2; count of bases not matched to a gene: 8. This CDR3 comprises 16 residues. CDR3 amino acids: CASSVGGRGRNQPQHF. CDR3 nucleotides: TGTGCCAGCAGCGTAGGTGGCAGGGGGCGCAATCAGCCCCAGCATTTT.

The chain combines TRBV4-1 with TRBJ2-3; 7 bases fit TRBD2. The CDR3 spans 17 residues. Germline V gene sequence: CDR1 MGHRA, CDR2 YSYEKL. The V and J ends lost 0 bases and 6 bases, in that order; junction bases with no gene match: 12. The CDR3 spells CASSQDRAASGGDTQYF. As DNA, the CDR3 is TGCGCCAGCAGCCAAGATCGCGCGGCTAGCGGCGGGGATACGCAGTATTTT.

J is TRBJ2-2 and V is TRBV6-4; 9 bases agree with TRBD2. V lost 6 bases, J lost 1 base, and 3 bases stayed unmatched. Per the germline V gene, CDR1 is MRHNA and CDR2 is SNTAGT. CDR3 length equals 15 residues. CDR3 DNA: TGTGCCAGCAGCCCACTAGCGGGGAACACCGGGGAGCTGTTTTTT. Residues: CASSPLAGNTGELFF.

This chain connects TRBV11-3 to TRBJ2-5; 14 bases map to TRBD2. CDR3 length equals 16 residues. The V gene's germline CDR1 is SGHNT and CDR2 YENEEA. Trimming took 6 bases from V and 5 from J; bases not matched to a gene: 8. CDR3 sequence reads: CASSQGLAGEGETQYF. CDR3 bases: TGTGCCAGCAGTCAGGGACTAGCGGGAGAAGGGGAGACCCAGTACTTC.

The chain has TRBV11-3 and TRBJ2-1, with 9 bases fitting TRBD2. This CDR3 comprises 15 residues. The V and J ends lost 7 bases and 0 bases, in that order; junction bases with no gene match: 4. Germline V gene sequence: CDR1 SGHNT, CDR2 YENEEA. The CDR3 sequence is CASTLAGSSYNEQFF. In nucleotides, the CDR3 is TGTGCCAGCACCCTAGCGGGGAGCTCCTACAATGAGCAGTTCTTC.

This chain connects TRBV18 to TRBJ2-1, with no clear D. Trimming removed 5 bases at V and 6 bases at J, with 14 bases between. The CDR3 extends over 14 amino acids. Germline V gene sequence: CDR1 KGHSH, CDR2 LQKENI. This chain's CDR3 is CASSITAGGNEQFF. CDR3 DNA sequence: TGTGCCAGCTCAATTACAGCCGGTGGCAATGAGCAGTTCTTC. The variable domain in full, with the rest retrieved from reference TRBV18 and TRBJ2-1, is NAGVMQNPRHLVRRRGQEARLRCSPMKGHSHVYWYRQLPEEGLKFMVYLQKENIIDESGMPKERFSAEFPKEGPSILRIQQVVRGDSAAYFCASSITAGGNEQFFGPGTRLTVL.

The chain combines TRBV5-6 with TRBJ2-1, with 8 bases matching TRBD2. Germline V lookup: CDR1 SGHDT, CDR2 YYEEEE. The CDR3 runs to 15 residues. Trimming at V came to 6 bases and at J to 9 bases, leaving 14 bases not matched to a gene. CDR3 coding DNA: TGTGCCAGCACTGACGGGGGGGAGGGCCTCGGTGAGCAGTTCTTC. Its translation is CASTDGGEGLGEQFF.

The V call is TRBV9, the J call TRBJ2-7, with D perhaps TRBD2 (5 bases). The germline gives CDR1 SGDLS, CDR2 YYNGEE. The CDR3 has 14 amino acids. V was cut by 0 bases and J by 2 bases, with 9 bases left in between. The CDR3 loop reads CASSVGEGPYEQYF. The CDR3 DNA sequence: TGTGCCAGCAGCGTAGGTGAGGGCCCCTACGAGCAGTACTTC.

The chain recombines TRBV6-2 or TRBV6-3 with TRBJ1-5; D is possibly TRBD1 (6 bases). CDR3 length: 17 amino acids. Per germline, CDR1 MNHEY and CDR2 SVGEGT. The V end was cut by 2 bases, the J end by 0 bases, with 14 bases between. In nucleotides, the CDR3 is TGTGCCAGCAGTTACCCGATGACAGGACCTAGCAATCAGCCCCAGCATTTT. This codes for CASSYPMTGPSNQPQHF.

The chain combines TRBV20-1 with TRBJ1-6; 7 bases fit TRBD1. The CDR3 runs to 14 residues. Trimming at V came to 3 bases and at J to 2 bases, leaving 1 base not matched to a gene. Per the germline V gene, CDR1 is DFQATT and CDR2 is SNEGSKA (reference sequence). In DNA form, the CDR3 reads TGCAGTGCTAGTCAGGGGGCCTATAATTCACCCCTCCACTTT. Amino acids: CSASQGAYNSPLHF.

The J gene is TRBJ2-1, the V gene TRBV5-8, with TRBD2 matching over 7 bases. The ends lost 4 bases at V and 1 base at J; junction bases unmatched: 8. CDR1 SGHTS and CDR2 YDEGEE come from the germline V gene. The CDR3 is 16 residues long. The CDR3 sequence is CASSEFGGRSYNEQFF. CDR3 bases: TGTGCCAGCAGCGAATTCGGCGGGAGATCCTACAATGAGCAGTTCTTC.

This rearrangement joins TRBV5-4 to TRBJ2-3; TRBD2 agrees at 12 bases. V shed 4 bases and J 3 bases; nucleotides not matched to a gene: 6. This CDR3 is 16 amino acids long. Germline V CDR1 and CDR2: SGHNT, YYREEE (reference sequence). DNA for the CDR3: TGTGCCAGCAGCCCACTAGCGGGAGGTTCAACAGATACGCAGTATTTT. Amino acid sequence: CASSPLAGGSTDTQYF.

V usage is TRBV7-6 and J usage is TRBJ1-1, with unresolved D. Per the germline V gene, CDR1 is SGHVS and CDR2 is FNYEAQ. The germline V and J ends were trimmed by 4 bases and 7 bases, with 10 bases remaining between them. The CDR3 runs to 12 residues. The CDR3 nucleotides read TGTGCCAGCAGCTGGGAGGGCGGTGAAGCTTTCTTT. Its translation is CASSWEGGEAFF.

This chain links TRBV5-1 with TRBJ2-5; 9 bases map to TRBD1. Unmatched junction bases numbered 8, after V lost 1 base and J lost 4 bases. Germline V CDR1 and CDR2: SGHRS, YFSETQ. CDR3 length: 16 amino acids. The chain's CDR3 is CASSLSGQGTLETQYF. CDR3 bases: TGCGCCAGCAGCTTGTCCGGACAGGGGACCCTAGAGACCCAGTACTTC.